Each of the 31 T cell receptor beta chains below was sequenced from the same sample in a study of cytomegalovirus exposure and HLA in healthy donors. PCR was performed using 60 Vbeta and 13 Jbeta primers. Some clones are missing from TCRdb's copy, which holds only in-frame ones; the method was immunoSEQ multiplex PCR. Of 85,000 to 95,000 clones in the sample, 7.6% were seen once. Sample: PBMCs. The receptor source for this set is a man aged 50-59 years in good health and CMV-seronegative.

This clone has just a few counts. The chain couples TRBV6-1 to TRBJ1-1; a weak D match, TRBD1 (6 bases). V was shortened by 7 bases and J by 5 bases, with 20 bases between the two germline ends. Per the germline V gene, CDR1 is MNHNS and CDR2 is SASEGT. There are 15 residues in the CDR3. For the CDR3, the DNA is TGTGCCAGCACCCCTCAGGGGTCTTATGGGACTGAAGCTTTCTTT. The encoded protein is CASTPQGSYGTEAFF.

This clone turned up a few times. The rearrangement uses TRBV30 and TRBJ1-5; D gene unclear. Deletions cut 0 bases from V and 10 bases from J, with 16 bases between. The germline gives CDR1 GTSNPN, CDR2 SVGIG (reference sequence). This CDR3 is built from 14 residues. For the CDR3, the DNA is TGTGCCTGGAGTGTACTAGGTCGGGTCAGCCCCCAGCATTTT. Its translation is CAWSVLGRVSPQHF.

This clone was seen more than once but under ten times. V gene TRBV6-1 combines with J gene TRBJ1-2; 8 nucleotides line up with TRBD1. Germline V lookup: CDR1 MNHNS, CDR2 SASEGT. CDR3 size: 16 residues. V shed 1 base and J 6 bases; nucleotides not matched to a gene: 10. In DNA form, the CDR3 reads TGTGCCAGCAGTGAAGGCGGGACAGGTGGGGGAAATGGCTACACCTTC. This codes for CASSEGGTGGGNGYTF.

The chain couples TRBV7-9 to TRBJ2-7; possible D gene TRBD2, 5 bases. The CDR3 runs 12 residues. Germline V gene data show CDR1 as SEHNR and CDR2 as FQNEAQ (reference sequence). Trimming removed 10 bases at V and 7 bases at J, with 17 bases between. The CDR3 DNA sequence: TGTGCCACCTCCCCGGTAGGCGGGGAGCAGTACTTC. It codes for CATSPVGGEQYF.

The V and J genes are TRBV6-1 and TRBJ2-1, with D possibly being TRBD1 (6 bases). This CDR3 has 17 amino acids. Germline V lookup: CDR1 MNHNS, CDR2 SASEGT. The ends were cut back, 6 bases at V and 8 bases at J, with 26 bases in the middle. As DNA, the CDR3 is TGTGCCAGCAGAGAACCGACAGGTTCCCGAGAGACATATGAGCAGTTCTTC. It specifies CASREPTGSRETYEQFF.

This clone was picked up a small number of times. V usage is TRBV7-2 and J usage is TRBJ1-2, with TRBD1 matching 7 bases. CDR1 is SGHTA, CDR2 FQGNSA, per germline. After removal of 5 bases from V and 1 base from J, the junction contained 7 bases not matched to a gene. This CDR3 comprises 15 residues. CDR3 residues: CASSPGGTINYGYTF. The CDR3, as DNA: TGTGCCAGCAGCCCAGGGGGAACAATTAACTATGGCTACACCTTC.

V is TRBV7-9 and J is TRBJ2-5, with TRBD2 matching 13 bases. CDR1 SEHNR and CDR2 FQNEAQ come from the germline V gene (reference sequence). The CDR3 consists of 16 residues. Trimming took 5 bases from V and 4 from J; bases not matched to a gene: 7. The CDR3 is CASSPRTSGGRETQYF. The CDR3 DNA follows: TGTGCCAGCAGCCCCCGGACTAGCGGGGGTCGAGAGACCCAGTACTTC.

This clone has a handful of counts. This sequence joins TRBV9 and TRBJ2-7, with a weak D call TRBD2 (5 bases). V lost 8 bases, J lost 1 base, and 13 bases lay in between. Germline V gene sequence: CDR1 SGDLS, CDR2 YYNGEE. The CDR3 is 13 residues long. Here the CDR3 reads CARERDFSYEQYF. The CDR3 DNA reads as TGTGCCAGGGAGAGGGATTTTTCCTACGAGCAGTACTTC. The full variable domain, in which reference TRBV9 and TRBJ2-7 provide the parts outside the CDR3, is DSGVTQTPKHLITATGQRVTLRCSPRSGDLSVYWYQQSLDQGLQFLIQYYNGEERAKGNILERFSAQQFPDLHSELNLSSLELGDSALYFCARERDFSYEQYFGPGTRLTVT.

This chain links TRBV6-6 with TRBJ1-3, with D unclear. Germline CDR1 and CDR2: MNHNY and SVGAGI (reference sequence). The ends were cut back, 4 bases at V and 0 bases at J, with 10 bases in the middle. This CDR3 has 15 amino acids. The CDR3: CASSLAPLSGNTIYF. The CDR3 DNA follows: TGTGCCAGCAGTTTGGCACCGCTCTCTGGAAACACCATATATTTT.

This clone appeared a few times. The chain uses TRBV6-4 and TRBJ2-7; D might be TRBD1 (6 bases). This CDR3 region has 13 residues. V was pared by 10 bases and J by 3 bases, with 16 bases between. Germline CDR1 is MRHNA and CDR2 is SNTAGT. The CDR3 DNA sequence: TGTGCCACCGTGGAAGGACAGTTCTACGAGCAGTACTTC. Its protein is CATVEGQFYEQYF.

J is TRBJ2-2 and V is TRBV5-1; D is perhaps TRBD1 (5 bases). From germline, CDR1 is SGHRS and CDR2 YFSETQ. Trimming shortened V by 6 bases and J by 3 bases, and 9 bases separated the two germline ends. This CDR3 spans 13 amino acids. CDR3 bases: TGCGCCAGCATGCAGGGCGACACCGGGGAGCTGTTTTTT. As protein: CASMQGDTGELFF.

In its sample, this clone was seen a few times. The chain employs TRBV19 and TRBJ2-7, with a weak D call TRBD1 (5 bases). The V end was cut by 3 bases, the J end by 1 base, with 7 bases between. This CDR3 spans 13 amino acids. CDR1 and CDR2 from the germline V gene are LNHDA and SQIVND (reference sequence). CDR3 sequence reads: CASSISGSYEQYF. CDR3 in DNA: TGTGCCAGTAGTATTTCAGGGTCCTACGAGCAGTACTTC. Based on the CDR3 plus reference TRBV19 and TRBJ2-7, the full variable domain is DGGITQSPKYLFRKEGQNVTLSCEQNLNHDAMYWYRQDPGQGLRLIYYSQIVNDFQKGDIAEGYSVSREKKESFPLTVTSAQKNPTAFYLCASSISGSYEQYFGPGTRLTVT.

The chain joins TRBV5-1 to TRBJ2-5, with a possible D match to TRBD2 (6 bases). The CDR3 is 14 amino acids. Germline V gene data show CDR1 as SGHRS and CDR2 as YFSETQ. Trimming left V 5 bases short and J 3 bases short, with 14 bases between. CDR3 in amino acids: CASRRGLAEETQYF. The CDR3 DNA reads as TGCGCCAGCAGACGGGGACTTGCAGAAGAGACCCAGTACTTC.

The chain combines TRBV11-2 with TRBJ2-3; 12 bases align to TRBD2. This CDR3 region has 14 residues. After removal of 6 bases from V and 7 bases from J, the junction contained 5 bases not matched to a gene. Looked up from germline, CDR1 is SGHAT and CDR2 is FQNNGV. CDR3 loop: CASSLAGGPNTQYF. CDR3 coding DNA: TGTGCCAGCAGTCTAGCGGGGGGGCCAAATACGCAGTATTTT. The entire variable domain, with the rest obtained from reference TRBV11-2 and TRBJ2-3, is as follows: EAGVAQSPRYKIIEKRQSVAFWCNPISGHATLYWYQQILGQGPKLLIQFQNNGVVDDSQLPKDRFSAERLKGVDSTLKIQPAKLEDSAVYLCASSLAGGPNTQYFGPGTRLTVL.

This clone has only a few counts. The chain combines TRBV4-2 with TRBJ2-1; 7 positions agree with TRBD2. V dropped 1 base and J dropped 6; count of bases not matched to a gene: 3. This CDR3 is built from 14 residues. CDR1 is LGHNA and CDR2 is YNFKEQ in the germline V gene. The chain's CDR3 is CASSQGGGFNEQFF. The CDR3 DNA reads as TGTGCCAGCAGCCAAGGCGGGGGATTCAATGAGCAGTTCTTC.

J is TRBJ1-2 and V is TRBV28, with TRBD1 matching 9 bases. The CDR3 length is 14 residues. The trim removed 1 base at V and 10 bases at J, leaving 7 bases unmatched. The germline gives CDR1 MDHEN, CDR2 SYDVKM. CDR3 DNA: TGTGCCAGCAGTTTATCCCGGCTACAGGGGGCCTACACCTTC. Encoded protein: CASSLSRLQGAYTF.

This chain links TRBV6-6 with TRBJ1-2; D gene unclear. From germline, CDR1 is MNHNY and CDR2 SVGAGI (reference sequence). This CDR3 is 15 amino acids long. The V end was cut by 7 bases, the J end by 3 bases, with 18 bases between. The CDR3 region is CASILRREGYYGYTF. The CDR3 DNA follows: TGTGCCAGCATTTTACGTAGGGAGGGCTACTATGGCTACACCTTC.

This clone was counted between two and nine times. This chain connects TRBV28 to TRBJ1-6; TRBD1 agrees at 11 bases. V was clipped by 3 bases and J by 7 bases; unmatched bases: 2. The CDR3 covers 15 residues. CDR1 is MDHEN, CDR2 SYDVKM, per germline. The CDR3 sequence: CASSFGDRGNSPLHF. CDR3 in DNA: TGTGCCAGCAGTTTTGGGGACAGGGGGAATTCACCCCTCCACTTT.

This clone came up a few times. Here the CDR3 reads CASSIRQGLISGANVLTF. The DNA of the CDR3 is TGTGCCAGCAGCATCAGACAGGGGCTTATCTCTGGGGCCAACGTCCTGACTTTC. The rearrangement joins TRBV5-7 to TRBJ2-6; TRBD1 agrees at 8 bases. TRBV5-7 is assigned to the ORF class and has an uncertain function. The CDR3 has 18 amino acids. J lost 0 bases, V lost 4 bases, and 9 bases had no gene match.

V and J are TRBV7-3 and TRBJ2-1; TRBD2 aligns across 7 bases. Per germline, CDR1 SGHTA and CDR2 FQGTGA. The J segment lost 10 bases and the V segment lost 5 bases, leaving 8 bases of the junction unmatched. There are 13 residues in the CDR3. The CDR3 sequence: CASSRDYMGEQFF. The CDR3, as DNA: TGTGCCAGCAGCCGGGACTATATGGGGGAGCAGTTCTTC.

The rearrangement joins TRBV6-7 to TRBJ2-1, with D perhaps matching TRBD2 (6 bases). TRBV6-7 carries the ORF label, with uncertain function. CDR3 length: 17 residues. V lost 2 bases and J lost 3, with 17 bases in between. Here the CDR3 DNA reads TGTGCCAGCAGTTACCCCAACGCGGGACCCCGCTACAATGAGCAGTTCTTC. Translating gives CASSYPNAGPRYNEQFF.

The CDR3: CASSFRDRDAGELFF. Here the CDR3 DNA reads TGTGCCAGCAGCTTCCGGGACAGGGACGCCGGGGAGCTGTTTTTT. The chain joins TRBV7-8 to TRBJ2-2; 9 nucleotides line up with TRBD1. This CDR3 is built from 15 residues. Trimming cost V 3 bases and J 6 bases; bases outside gene matches: 5. Germline CDR1 is SGHVS and CDR2 is FQNEAQ. Full variable domain (rest looked up from reference TRBV7-8 and TRBJ2-2): GAGVSQSPRYKVAKRGQDVALRCDPISGHVSLFWYQQALGQGPEFLTYFQNEAQLDKSGLPSDRFFAERPEGSVSTLKIQRTQQEDSAVYLCASSFRDRDAGELFFGEGSRLTVL.

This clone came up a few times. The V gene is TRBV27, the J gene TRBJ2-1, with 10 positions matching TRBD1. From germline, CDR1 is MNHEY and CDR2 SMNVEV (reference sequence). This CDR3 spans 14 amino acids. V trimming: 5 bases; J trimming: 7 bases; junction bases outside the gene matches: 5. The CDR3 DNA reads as TGTGCCAGCAGTCATCCGGGACAGGGGAATGAGCAGTTCTTC. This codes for CASSHPGQGNEQFF.

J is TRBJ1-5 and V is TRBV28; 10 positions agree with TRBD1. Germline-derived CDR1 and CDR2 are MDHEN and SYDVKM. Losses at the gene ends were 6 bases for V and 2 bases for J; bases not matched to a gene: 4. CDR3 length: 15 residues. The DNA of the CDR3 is TGTGCCAGCAGACCCGGGACAGGGGGCAATCAGCCCCAGCATTTT. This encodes CASRPGTGGNQPQHF.

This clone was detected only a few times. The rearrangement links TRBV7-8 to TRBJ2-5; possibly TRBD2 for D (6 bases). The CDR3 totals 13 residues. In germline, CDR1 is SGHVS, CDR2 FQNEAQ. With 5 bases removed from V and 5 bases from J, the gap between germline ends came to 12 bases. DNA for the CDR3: TGTGCCAGCAGCCCCGGGGGAAGCGAGACCCAGTACTTC. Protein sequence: CASSPGGSETQYF.

CDR3 in DNA: TGTGCCAGCAAGGGAGAGAGCAATCAGCCCCAGCATTTT. This gives the protein CASKGESNQPQHF. The chain joins TRBV2 to TRBJ1-5; D is ambiguous. V was clipped by 7 bases and J by 1 base, with 8 bases between them. From germline, CDR1 is SNHLY and CDR2 FYNNEI. The CDR3 is 13 amino acids.

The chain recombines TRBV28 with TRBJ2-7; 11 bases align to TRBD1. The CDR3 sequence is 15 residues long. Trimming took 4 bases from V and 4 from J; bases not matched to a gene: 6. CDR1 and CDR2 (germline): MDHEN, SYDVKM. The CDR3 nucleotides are TGTGCCAGCAGTTCGGGACAGGGGGGGTTTTACGAGCAGTACTTC. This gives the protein CASSSGQGGFYEQYF.

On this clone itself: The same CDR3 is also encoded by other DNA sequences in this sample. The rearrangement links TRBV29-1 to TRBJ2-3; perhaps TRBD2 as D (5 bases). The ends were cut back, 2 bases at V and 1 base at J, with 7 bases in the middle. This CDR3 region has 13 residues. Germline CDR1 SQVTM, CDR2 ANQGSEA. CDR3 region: CSVETGGTDTQYF. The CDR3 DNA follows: TGCAGCGTTGAAACCGGGGGCACAGATACGCAGTATTTT.

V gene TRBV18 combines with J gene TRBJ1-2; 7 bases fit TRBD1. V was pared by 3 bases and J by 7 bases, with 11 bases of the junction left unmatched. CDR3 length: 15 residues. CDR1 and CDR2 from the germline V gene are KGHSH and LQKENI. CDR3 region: CASSPSQGTRLGYTF. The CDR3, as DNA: TGTGCCAGCTCACCGTCACAGGGGACCCGTCTTGGCTACACCTTC.

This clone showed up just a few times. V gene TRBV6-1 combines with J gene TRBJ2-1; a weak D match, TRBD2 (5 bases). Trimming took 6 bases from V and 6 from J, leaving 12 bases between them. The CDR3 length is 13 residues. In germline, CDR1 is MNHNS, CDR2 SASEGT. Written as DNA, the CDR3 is TGTGCCAGCAGCGGGGAGAGTTTCAATGAGCAGTTCTTC. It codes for CASSGESFNEQFF.

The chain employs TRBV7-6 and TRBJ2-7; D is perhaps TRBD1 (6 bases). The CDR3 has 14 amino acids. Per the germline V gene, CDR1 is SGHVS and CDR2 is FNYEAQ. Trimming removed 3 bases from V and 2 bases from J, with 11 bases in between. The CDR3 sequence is CASSFRDTTYEQYF. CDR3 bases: TGTGCCAGCAGCTTCCGGGACACCACCTACGAGCAGTACTTC.